Below, 5 T cell receptor beta chains from the same sample are listed, as sequenced in a study of molecular identifiers for immune sequencing clone quantification. TCRdb recomputed calls from the PCR reads with MiXCR, one row per CDR3 protein. The profile shows some 65,000 distinct CDR3 sequences, roughly 20% of them singletons. The specimen was naive CD8+ T cells from blood, with Jurkat cell RNA spiked in. Stated subset: FACS-sorted CD8+CD4-CCR7+CD45RA+ naive T cells. Receptors were obtained from a human donor in good health. Some libraries in this study had Jurkat cell RNA spiked in.

This clonotype occurred many times. The V gene is TRBV20-1, the J gene TRBJ2-7; no reliable D call. Germline V gives CDR1 DFQATT, CDR2 SNEGSKA (reference sequence). Trimming took 4 bases from V and 2 from J, leaving 12 bases between them. This CDR3 region has 13 residues. This CDR3 reads CSAIEVTPYEQYF. In DNA form, the CDR3 reads TGCAGTGCTATTGAGGTTACCCCCTACGAGCAGTACTTC.

This clonotype has at least ten counts. This sequence joins TRBV6-2 or TRBV6-3 and TRBJ2-1; 9 nucleotides line up with TRBD1. Germline V gene data show CDR1 as MNHEY and CDR2 as SVGEGT. J gave up 4 bases and V 8 bases, and 9 bases lay outside the gene matches. CDR3 size: 15 residues. For the CDR3, the DNA is TGTGCCAGCCTTAAGTCTGGACAGGGGTACAATGAGCAGTTCTTC. As protein: CASLKSGQGYNEQFF.

In its sample, this clonotype was seen a few times. The rearrangement joins TRBV27 to TRBJ2-1, with D possibly being TRBD2 (5 bases). This CDR3 is 14 amino acids long. V was shortened by 3 bases and J by 5 bases, with 11 bases between the two germline ends. The V gene's germline CDR1 is MNHEY and CDR2 SMNVEV (reference sequence). CDR3: CASSFSGGNNEQFF. The CDR3 nucleotides are TGTGCCAGCAGTTTTTCAGGAGGCAACAATGAGCAGTTCTTC.

Many counts were recorded for this clonotype. This chain links TRBV4-2 with TRBJ1-1; D gene unclear. V gave up 3 bases and J gave up 5 bases, with 22 bases separating them. Germline loops: CDR1 LGHNA, CDR2 YNFKEQ. The CDR3 is 17 amino acids. CDR3 in amino acids: CASSQRTNGVAGTEAFF. CDR3 nucleotide sequence: TGTGCCAGCAGCCAGCGCACCAACGGGGTCGCCGGAACTGAAGCTTTCTTT.

About this clonotype: A clone one base away is much larger, so this may be a read error. This chain links TRBV12-3 or TRBV12-4 with TRBJ1-5, with 7 bases fitting TRBD1. The CDR3 has 15 residues. The CDR3 protein is CASSSGQRRKQPQHF. In DNA, the CDR3 is TGTGCCAGCAGTTCGGGACAGCGACGCAAACAGCCCCAGCATTTT.